The clone carrying this T cell receptor beta chain was detected only a few times. This sample is part of a study of response to subunit inactivated influenza vaccine. TCRdb itself ran the RT-PCR reads through MiXCR, one entry per CDR3 protein. The sample has 550,000 to 800,000 distinct CDR3 sequences; about 15% are singletons. The V and J ends lost 0 bases and 0 bases respectively, with 10 bases between them. The CDR3 has 15 residues. In germline, CDR1 is DFQATT, CDR2 SNEGSKA (reference sequence). This receptor was identified in a man aged 50-59 years who received an inactivated influenza vaccine. This rearrangement joins TRBV20-1 to TRBJ2-3; D unclear. Sequencing was performed on PBMCs from blood, taken 14 to 15 days before vaccination. CDR3 amino acids: CSARDAAESTDTQYF. CDR3 coding DNA: TGCAGTGCTAGAGATGCGGCGGAAAGCACAGATACGCAGTATTTT.